One sample yielded the 15 T cell receptor beta chains listed below, sequenced in a study of beta chain features in type 1 diabetes. Overall study findings and caveats: TCRB CDR3s were moderately but significantly shorter in Type 1 diabetes patients in all four CD4+ subsets.

No antigen has been identified for these receptors. The isolated RNA, all of it, was reverse transcribed, so expressed TCRB transcripts were what got sequenced. TCRdb's table, derived via immunoSEQ multiplex PCR, lists solely in-frame clones and lacks some. The sample lists roughly 730,000 clones, 10% to 15% occurring once. Material for sequencing was naive CD4+ T cells from blood. The receptors derive from a man aged 18 to 35 with type 1 diabetes.

The table lists this clone with a few counts. V is TRBV30 and J is TRBJ2-3; D uncertain. This CDR3 comprises 11 residues. V was cut by 3 bases and J by 5 bases, with 6 bases left in between. Germline-derived CDR1 and CDR2 are GTSNPN and SVGIG (reference sequence). The CDR3 DNA reads TGTGCCTGGAGGGTGAGAGATACGCAGTATTTT. Its translation is CAWRVRDTQYF. Supplemented by reference TRBV30 and TRBJ2-3, the full variable domain reads SQTIHQWPATLVQPVGSPLSLECTVEGTSNPNLYWYRQAAGRGLQLLFYSVGIGQISSEVPQNLSASRPQDRQFILSSKKLLLSDSGFYLCAWRVRDTQYFGPGTRLTVL.

This clone was detected a few times. The chain joins TRBV7-6 to TRBJ2-1; D gene ambiguous. The germline V and J ends were trimmed by 5 bases and 1 base, with 18 bases remaining between them. The CDR3 spans 17 residues. Germline CDR1 and CDR2: SGHVS and FNYEAQ. The CDR3 loop reads CASSQAPRTPSYNEQFF. The CDR3 DNA reads TGTGCCAGCAGCCAAGCTCCGCGAACTCCTTCCTACAATGAGCAGTTCTTC.

The chain is built from TRBV5-5 and TRBJ2-1; 8 bases line up with TRBD2. This CDR3 spans 13 amino acids. V gave up 4 bases and J gave up 8 bases; unmatched junction bases: 5. CDR1 and CDR2 from the germline V gene are SGHKS and YYEKEE (reference sequence). The CDR3 is CASSLLAGYEQFF. The CDR3 DNA reads TGTGCCAGCAGCCTCCTAGCGGGCTATGAGCAGTTCTTC. The full variable domain, its missing parts supplied by reference TRBV5-5 and TRBJ2-1, is DAGVTQSPTHLIKTRGQQVTLRCSPISGHKSVSWYQQVLGQGPQFIFQYYEKEERGRGNFPDRFSARQFPNYSSELNVNALLLGDSALYLCASSLLAGYEQFFGPGTRLTVL.

The sample holds a few counts of this clone. The V gene is TRBV29-1, the J gene TRBJ1-2, with a tentative D call TRBD1 (6 bases). Trimming cost V 3 bases and J 12 bases, with 14 bases left between them. Germline V gene lookup returns CDR1 SQVTM and CDR2 ANQGSEA. This CDR3 contains 11 residues. CDR3 in DNA: TGCAGCGTTGATCAAGGGGGGTTGGACACCTTC. Amino acids: CSVDQGGLDTF.

The chain links TRBV27 to TRBJ1-5; unclear D gene. The CDR3 contains 14 residues. V lost 2 bases, J lost 7 bases, and 12 bases lay in between. Germline CDR1 MNHEY, CDR2 SMNVEV (reference sequence). CDR3 amino acids: CASSLAQVGQPQHF. The DNA of the CDR3 is TGTGCCAGCAGTTTAGCTCAGGTCGGGCAGCCCCAGCATTTT.

This clone was seen more than once but under ten times. The same CDR3 arises from other DNA sequences in this sample as well. The gene calls are TRBV29-1 and TRBJ2-3; TRBD2 might be the D (7 bases). Germline values: CDR1 SQVTM, CDR2 ANQGSEA. V shed 5 bases and J shed 4 bases, with 19 bases lying between them. The CDR3 covers 15 residues. CDR3 sequence reads: CSVPGGGGVADTQYF. The CDR3 DNA follows: TGCAGCGTTCCTGGGGGCGGGGGAGTCGCAGATACGCAGTATTTT.

Comment on this clone: This clone may be a read error of a much larger clone one base away. Distinct nucleotide sequences in the sample also encode this CDR3. V and J are TRBV9 and TRBJ1-1; no clear D gene. Germline values: CDR1 SGDLS, CDR2 YYNGEE. V was trimmed by 0 bases and J by 1 base, leaving 4 bases between them. The CDR3 is made up of 13 amino acids. DNA for the CDR3: TGTGCCAGCAGCGTAGACGGGAACACTGAAGCTTTCTTT. It encodes CASSVDGNTEAFF.

This clone was seen only a few times. V and J are TRBV6-1 and TRBJ2-5; 8 positions match TRBD1. The CDR3 has 13 amino acids. Germline loops: CDR1 MNHNS, CDR2 SASEGT. With 8 bases clipped from V and 2 bases from J, the junction kept 4 bases outside the gene matches. The CDR3 DNA reads as TGTGCCAGCCAGGGGGCTCTACAAGAGACCCAGTACTTC. Protein sequence: CASQGALQETQYF.

The chain is built from TRBV19 and TRBJ1-1, with D tentatively TRBD1 (6 bases). Germline V gene sequence: CDR1 LNHDA, CDR2 SQIVND (reference sequence). V lost 7 bases and J 10 bases, leaving 22 bases between the germline ends. This CDR3 is built from 14 residues. The chain's CDR3 is CASTSGGPVAGAFF. As DNA, the CDR3 is TGTGCCAGTACTAGTGGGGGCCCTGTCGCGGGAGCTTTCTTT.

The V call is TRBV2, the J call TRBJ2-7; D call uncertain. V was trimmed by 4 bases and J by 3 bases, leaving 7 bases between them. In germline, CDR1 is SNHLY, CDR2 FYNNEI. The CDR3 is 12 residues long. For the CDR3, the DNA is TGTGCCAGCAGTGGAGGTAACTACGAGCAGTACTTC. It translates to CASSGGNYEQYF.

This chain connects TRBV27 to TRBJ2-7, with 10 bases identical to TRBD2. This CDR3 is 16 amino acids long. V lost 0 bases to trimming and J lost 6 bases; unmatched junction nucleotides: 8. The germline V gene has CDR1 MNHEY and CDR2 SMNVEV (reference sequence). The CDR3 reads CASSLSMGLALLEQYF. The CDR3 DNA is TGTGCCAGCAGTTTATCGATGGGACTAGCGCTCCTCGAGCAGTACTTC.

The chain's CDR3 is CAWEGYYNEQFF. CDR3 DNA sequence: TGTGCCTGGGAGGGGTACTACAATGAGCAGTTCTTC. V and J are TRBV30 and TRBJ2-1; D is perhaps TRBD1 or TRBD2 (5 bases each). Trimming stripped 5 bases from V and 3 bases from J, with 8 bases between. CDR1 and CDR2 from the germline V gene are GTSNPN and SVGIG (reference sequence). The CDR3 spans 12 residues. Complete variable domain (other parts from reference TRBV30 and TRBJ2-1): SQTIHQWPATLVQPVGSPLSLECTVEGTSNPNLYWYRQAAGRGLQLLFYSVGIGQISSEVPQNLSASRPQDRQFILSSKKLLLSDSGFYLCAWEGYYNEQFFGPGTRLTVL.

The chain recombines TRBV4-1 with TRBJ1-2; no clear D. Germline V lookup: CDR1 MGHRA, CDR2 YSYEKL. The V end lost 0 bases, the J end lost 4 bases, and 15 bases lay between the germline ends. The CDR3 is made up of 16 amino acids. CDR3 sequence: CASSQDLDDRSYGYTF. In DNA form, the CDR3 reads TGCGCCAGCAGCCAAGATCTCGACGACCGGAGCTATGGCTACACCTTC.

The chain joins TRBV30 to TRBJ1-4; maybe TRBD1 (5 bases). This CDR3 contains 15 residues. CDR1 is GTSNPN, CDR2 SVGIG, per germline (reference sequence). The V end was cut by 1 base, the J end by 8 bases, with 17 bases between. CDR3 sequence reads: CAWSGSAGILEKLFF. The DNA for the CDR3 is TGTGCCTGGAGTGGATCCGCAGGGATTTTGGAAAAACTGTTTTTT.

This clone was seen a handful of times. The chain uses TRBV7-7 and TRBJ1-2; 8 nucleotides match TRBD1. The CDR3 extends over 12 amino acids. Trimming took 10 bases from V and 7 from J; bases not matched to a gene: 8. Germline V gene lookup returns CDR1 SSHAT and CDR2 FNYEAQ (reference sequence). The CDR3 nucleotides read TGTGCCAACCTGTCAGGGGGCCCTGGCTACACCTTC. It specifies CANLSGGPGYTF.